This T cell receptor beta chain stems from a study of cytomegalovirus exposure and HLA in healthy donors. Study outcomes and limitations: Most TCR sequences were uncommon, yet certain public TCRs appeared in many donors. In vitro data verified three CMV-associated chains as specific for CMV antigens.

Clones were sequenced by immunoSEQ multiplex PCR, and TCRdb holds only the in-frame ones, with some missing. Of around 180,000 clones listed, roughly 82% are singletons. The CDR3 contains 15 residues. V was pared by 4 bases and J by 4 bases, with 18 bases between. Germline V gene sequence: CDR1 SGHNT, CDR2 YYREEE (reference sequence). This clone was observed a single time. Its cognate antigen is unknown. The donors were members of the validation cohort, which comprised 90 to 150 subjects and was separate from the first cohort of 730 or so subjects. The chain combines TRBV5-4 with TRBJ2-7, with D perhaps TRBD1 (7 bases). This clonotype was obtained from a woman under 30 in good health and CMV-seronegative. Sequenced: PBMCs. In DNA form, the CDR3 reads TGTGCCAGCAGCGCACCTGCAGGGGGGCCTTACGAGCAGTACTTC. Protein sequence: CASSAPAGGPYEQYF.